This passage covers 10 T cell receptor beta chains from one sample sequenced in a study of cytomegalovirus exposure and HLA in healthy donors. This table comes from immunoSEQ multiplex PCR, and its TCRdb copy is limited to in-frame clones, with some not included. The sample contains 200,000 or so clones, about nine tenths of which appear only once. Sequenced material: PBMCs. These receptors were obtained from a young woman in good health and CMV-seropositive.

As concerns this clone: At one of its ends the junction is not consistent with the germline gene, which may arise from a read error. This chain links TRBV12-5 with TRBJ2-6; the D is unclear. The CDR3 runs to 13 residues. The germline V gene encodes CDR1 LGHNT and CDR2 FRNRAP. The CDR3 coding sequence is TGTGCTAGTGGTTCGGCTGGGCCCAACGTCCTGACTTTC. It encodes CASGSAGPNVLTF.

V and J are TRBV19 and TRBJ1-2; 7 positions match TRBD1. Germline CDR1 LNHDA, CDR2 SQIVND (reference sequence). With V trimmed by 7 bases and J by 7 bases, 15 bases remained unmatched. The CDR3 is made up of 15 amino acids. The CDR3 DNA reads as TGTGCCAGTACCCCGTTCGGACAGGCGTATGGTGGCTACACCTTC. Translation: CASTPFGQAYGGYTF.

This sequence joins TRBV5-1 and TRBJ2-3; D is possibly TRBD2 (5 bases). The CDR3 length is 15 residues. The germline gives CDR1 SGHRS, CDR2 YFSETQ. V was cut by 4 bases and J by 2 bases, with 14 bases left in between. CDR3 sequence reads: CASSTRSGYTDTQYF. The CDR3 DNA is TGCGCCAGCAGCACGAGGAGCGGATACACAGATACGCAGTATTTT.

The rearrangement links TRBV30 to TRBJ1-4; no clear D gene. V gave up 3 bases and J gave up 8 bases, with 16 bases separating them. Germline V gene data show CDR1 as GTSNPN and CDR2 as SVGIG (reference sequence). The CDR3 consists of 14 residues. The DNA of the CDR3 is TGTGCCTGGAGCCCTAGAGGGTCGGGGGAAAAACTGTTTTTT. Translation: CAWSPRGSGEKLFF.

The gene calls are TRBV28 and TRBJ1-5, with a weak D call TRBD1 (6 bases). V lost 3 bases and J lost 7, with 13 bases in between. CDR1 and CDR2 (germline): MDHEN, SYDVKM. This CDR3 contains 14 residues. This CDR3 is CASSFPQGVQPQHF. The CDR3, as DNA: TGTGCCAGCAGTTTCCCACAGGGTGTGCAGCCCCAGCATTTT.

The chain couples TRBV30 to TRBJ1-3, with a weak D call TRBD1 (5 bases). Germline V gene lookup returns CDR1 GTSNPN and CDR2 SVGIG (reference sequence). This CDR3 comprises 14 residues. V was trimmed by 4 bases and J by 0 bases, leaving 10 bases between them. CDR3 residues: CAWNRGSSGNTIYF. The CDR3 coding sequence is TGTGCCTGGAATAGGGGATCCTCTGGAAACACCATATATTTT.

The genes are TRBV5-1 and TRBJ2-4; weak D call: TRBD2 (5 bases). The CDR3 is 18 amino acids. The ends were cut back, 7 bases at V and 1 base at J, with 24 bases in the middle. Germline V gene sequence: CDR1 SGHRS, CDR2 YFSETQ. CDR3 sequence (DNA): TGCGCCAGCCGAGAGACTATTACCGACCTCCTTGCCAAAAACATTCAGTACTTC. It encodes CASRETITDLLAKNIQYF.

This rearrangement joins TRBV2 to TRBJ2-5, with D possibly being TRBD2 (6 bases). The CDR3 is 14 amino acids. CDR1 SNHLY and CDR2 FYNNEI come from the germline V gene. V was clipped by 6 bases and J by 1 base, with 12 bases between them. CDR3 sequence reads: CASRALATQETQYF. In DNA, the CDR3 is TGTGCCAGCAGAGCTCTAGCGACCCAAGAGACCCAGTACTTC.

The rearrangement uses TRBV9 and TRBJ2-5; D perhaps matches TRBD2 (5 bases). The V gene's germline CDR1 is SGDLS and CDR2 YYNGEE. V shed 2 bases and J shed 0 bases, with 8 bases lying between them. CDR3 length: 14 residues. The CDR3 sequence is CASSVLEDQETQYF. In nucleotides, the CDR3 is TGTGCCAGCAGCGTGTTGGAGGACCAAGAGACCCAGTACTTC. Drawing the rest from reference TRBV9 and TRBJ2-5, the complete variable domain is DSGVTQTPKHLITATGQRVTLRCSPRSGDLSVYWYQQSLDQGLQFLIQYYNGEERAKGNILERFSAQQFPDLHSELNLSSLELGDSALYFCASSVLEDQETQYFGPGTRLLVL.

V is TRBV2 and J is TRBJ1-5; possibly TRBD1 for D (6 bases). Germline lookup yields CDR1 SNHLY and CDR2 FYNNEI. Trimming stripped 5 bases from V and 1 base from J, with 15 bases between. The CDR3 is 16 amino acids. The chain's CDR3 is CASSLQGIRSNQPQHF. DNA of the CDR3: TGTGCCAGCAGTCTACAGGGAATCCGAAGCAATCAGCCCCAGCATTTT.